This entry lists 2 T cell receptor beta chains sequenced from one sample in a study of blood T cell repertoires in COVID-19. TCRdb keeps only in-frame clones here, not all; method: immunoSEQ multiplex PCR. The sample shows around 300,000 clones, roughly 88% of them seen only once. The sequenced material came from peripheral blood. The origin of the receptors is a woman in her 70s with acute or convalescent COVID-19.

The rearrangement links TRBV7-9 to TRBJ2-1, with 9 bases identical to TRBD2. The CDR3 totals 16 residues. CDR1 is SEHNR and CDR2 is FQNEAQ in the germline V gene (reference sequence). The ends lost 5 bases at V and 3 bases at J; junction bases unmatched: 8. CDR3 in DNA: TGTGCCAGCAGCACCCGACTAGCGGAGCTCTACAATGAGCAGTTCTTC. As protein: CASSTRLAELYNEQFF.

The rearrangement links TRBV11-2 to TRBJ2-2; D is unresolved. Trimming stripped 0 bases from V and 6 bases from J, with 11 bases between. Per germline, CDR1 SGHAT and CDR2 FQNNGV. The CDR3 runs 15 residues. CDR3 sequence (DNA): TGTGCCAGCAGCTTAGATTTTTCCCTAGCCGGGGAGCTGTTTTTT. This translates into CASSLDFSLAGELFF.